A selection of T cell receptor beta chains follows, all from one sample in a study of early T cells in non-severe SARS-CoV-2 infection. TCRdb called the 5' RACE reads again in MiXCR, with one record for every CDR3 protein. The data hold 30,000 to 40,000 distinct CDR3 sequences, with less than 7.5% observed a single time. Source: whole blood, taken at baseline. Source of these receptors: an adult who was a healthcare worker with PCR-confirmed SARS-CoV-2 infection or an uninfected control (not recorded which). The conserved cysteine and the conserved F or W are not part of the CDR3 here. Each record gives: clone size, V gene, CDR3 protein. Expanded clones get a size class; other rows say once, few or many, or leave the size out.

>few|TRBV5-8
ATARFEAF
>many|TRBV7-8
ASIRGQGIFADTQY
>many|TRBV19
ASKGGQGGNTEAF
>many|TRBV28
ASSLFGSHSF
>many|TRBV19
ASRGTLLQEPQH
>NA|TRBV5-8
ASTSGVFSYEQY
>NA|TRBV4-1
ASSQDEDRATGELF
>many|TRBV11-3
ASSREQIGGELF
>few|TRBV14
ASSRGLAGVSDTQY
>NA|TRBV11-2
ASSLAGTYEQY
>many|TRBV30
AWSSNRNEKLF
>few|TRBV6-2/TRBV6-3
ASSPGLGYEQY
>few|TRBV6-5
ATLDGGGDTGELF
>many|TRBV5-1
ASSTSRAQY
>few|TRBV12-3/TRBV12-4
ASIGSSYEQY
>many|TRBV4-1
ASSQDGGQASYEQY
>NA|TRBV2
ASSLAVSSYEQY
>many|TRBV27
ASSLPRLGGELF
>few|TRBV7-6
ASSLGETNTEAF
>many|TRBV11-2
ASSFSGSYNEQF
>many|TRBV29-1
SVRQGWGNTEAF
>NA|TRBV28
ASIQAGANPTNEQY
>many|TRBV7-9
ASRGSGSSEY
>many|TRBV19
ASSLRDRGDGYT
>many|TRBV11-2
ASSALAGFDNEQF
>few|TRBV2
ASSGLAESYNEQF
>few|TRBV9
ASSVGATSGSYNEQF
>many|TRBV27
ASSLRGIGTNINSPLH
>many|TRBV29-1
SVEDRGRGVEKLF
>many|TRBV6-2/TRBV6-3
ASSRPGTAYEQY
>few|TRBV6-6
ASSPTGAVAASAF